A selection of T cell receptor beta chains follows, all from one sample in a study of cytomegalovirus exposure and HLA in healthy donors. Method: immunoSEQ multiplex PCR; TCRdb's copy keeps in-frame clones and lacks some. Among more than 110,000 clones listed, 70% to 85% were seen once. The material sequenced was PBMCs. Receptor source: a man in his thirties or forties in good health and CMV-seropositive. The CDR3 runs from the conserved cysteine through the conserved F or W. D genes are given only for firm matches. Expanded clones are given a class, and other clones once, few, many or no size at all.

J | D | size | V | DNA | CDR3
TRBJ2-1 | TRBD1 | NA | TRBV28 | TGTGCCAGCAGTTTTGCCCGATACAGGGGTGAGCAGTTCTTC | CASSFARYRGEQFF
TRBJ1-1 | NA | NA | TRBV9 | TGTGCCAGCAGCGTAGTGGCCCAGAACACTGAAGCTTTCTTT | CASSVVAQNTEAFF
TRBJ2-7 | NA | NA | TRBV2 | TGTGCCAGCAGTGAAAATGCGTACGAGCAGTACTTC | CASSENAYEQYF
TRBJ2-5 | TRBD1 | NA | TRBV29-1 | TGCAGCGTTGATCAGGGCAGGGGGCACGCGACCCAGTACTTC | CSVDQGRGHATQYF
TRBJ1-1 | TRBD1 | NA | TRBV5-1 | TGCGCCAGCAGCCGGACAGGGGGGAACACTGAAGCTTTCTTT | CASSRTGGNTEAFF
TRBJ2-2 | TRBD2 | NA | TRBV9 | TGTGCCAGCAGCTTGGGGGCGGCGGGGGGCCCGAACACCGGGGAGCTGTTTTTT | CASSLGAAGGPNTGELFF
TRBJ1-6 | NA | NA | TRBV5-1 | TGCGCCAGCAGCTCTTCAGGGAATCCACCCCTCCACTTT | CASSSSGNPPLHF
TRBJ1-1 | NA | few | TRBV6-5 | TGTGCCAGCAGTTACGCCAGGGTTAATACTGAAGCTTTCTTT | CASSYARVNTEAFF
TRBJ1-5 | NA | NA | TRBV5-5 | TGTGCCAGCAGCTTGGAGGGGATGGGCAATCAGCCCCAGCATTTT | CASSLEGMGNQPQHF
TRBJ1-1 | NA | NA | TRBV2 | TGTGCCAGCAGGGAGGGCCCCACCCCCACTGAAGCTTTCTTT | CASREGPTPTEAFF
TRBJ2-5 | TRBD1 | once | TRBV7-9 | TGTGCCAGCAGCGCCCGACAGGGGAGCCTATCAAGGTATCAAGAGACCCAGTACTTC | CASSARQGSLSRYQETQYF
TRBJ2-1 | TRBD1 | NA | TRBV5-6 | TGTGCCAGCAGCTTGGGTTCCGGGACAGGGGTTAATGAGCAGTTCTTC | CASSLGSGTGVNEQFF
TRBJ2-5 | NA | NA | TRBV7-6 | TGTGCCAGCAGCCCTAACCAAGAGACCCAGTACTTC | CASSPNQETQYF
TRBJ2-7 | TRBD1 | NA | TRBV7-2 | TGTGCCAGCAGCGTTGGACAGGGTACGGTCTACGAGCAGTACTTC | CASSVGQGTVYEQYF
TRBJ1-5 | TRBD1 | NA | TRBV2 | TGTGCCAGCAACCGACAGGGCTCTCAGCCCCAGCATTTT | CASNRQGSQPQHF
TRBJ1-1 | NA | few | TRBV7-9 | TGTGCCAGCAGCTTAGTTACGGACACTGAAGCTTTCTTT | CASSLVTDTEAFF
TRBJ1-3 | NA | NA | TRBV19 | TGTGCCAGTAGCATCTCCGGGATTACCTTCTCTGGAAACACCATATATTTT | CASSISGITFSGNTIYF
TRBJ2-7 | NA | NA | TRBV5-1 | TGCGCCAGCAGCTCCAGGTCGGGGGAGCCCTACGAGCAGTACTTC | CASSSRSGEPYEQYF
TRBJ1-5 | TRBD1 | NA | TRBV28 | TGTGCCAGCAGTGCCCCCGGGACAGGAGGCAATCAGCCCCAGCATTTT | CASSAPGTGGNQPQHF
TRBJ1-2 | NA | NA | TRBV23-1 | TGCGCCAGCAGTCAGCCGACACCGGGAGGGAGAAACTATGGCTACACCTTC | CASSQPTPGGRNYGYTF
TRBJ2-2 | NA | once | TRBV29-1 | TGCAGCGTTGGGTTGAGCACCGGGGAGCTGTTTTTT | CSVGLSTGELFF
TRBJ2-1 | NA | NA | TRBV7-9 | TGTGCCAGCAGCCCTTCCACCACTGAAATCGGTGAGCAGTTCTTC | CASSPSTTEIGEQFF